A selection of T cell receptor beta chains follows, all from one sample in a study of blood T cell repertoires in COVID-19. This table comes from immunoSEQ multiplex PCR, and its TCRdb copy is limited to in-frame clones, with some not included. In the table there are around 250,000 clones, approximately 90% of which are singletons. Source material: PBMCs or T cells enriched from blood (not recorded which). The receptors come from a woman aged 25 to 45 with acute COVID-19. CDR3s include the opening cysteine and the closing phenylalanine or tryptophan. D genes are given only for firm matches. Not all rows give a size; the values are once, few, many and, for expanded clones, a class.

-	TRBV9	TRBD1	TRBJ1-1	CASSSGTGPEAFF	TGTGCCAGCAGCTCCGGGACAGGGCCTGAAGCTTTCTTT
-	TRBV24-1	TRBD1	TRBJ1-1	CATSGTGGPEAFF	TGTGCCACCAGTGGGACAGGGGGGCCTGAAGCTTTCTTT
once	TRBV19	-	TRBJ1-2	CASTVGDGYTF	TGTGCCAGTACGGTGGGCGATGGCTACACCTTC
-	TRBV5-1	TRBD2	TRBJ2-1	CASSFGGLAGGRPNEQFF	TGCGCCAGCAGCTTCGGGGGACTAGCGGGAGGGAGACCCAATGAGCAGTTCTTC
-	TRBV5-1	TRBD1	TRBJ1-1	CASAPVTGSEAFF	TGCGCCAGCGCACCCGTGACAGGGTCTGAAGCTTTCTTT
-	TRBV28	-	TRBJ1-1	CASSTSTGLDTEAFF	TGTGCCAGCAGTACCTCAACAGGGTTGGACACTGAAGCTTTCTTT
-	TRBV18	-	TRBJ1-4	CASSPSRAMGEKLFF	TGTGCCAGCTCACCGTCCAGGGCGATGGGGGAAAAACTGTTTTTT
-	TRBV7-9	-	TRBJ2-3	CASGVAQYF	TGTGCATCCGGGGTAGCGCAGTATTTT
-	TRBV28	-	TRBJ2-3	CAVLSTDTQYF	TGTGCCGTGTTAAGCACAGATACGCAGTATTTT
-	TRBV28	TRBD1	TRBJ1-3	CASGPGTGVSWGNTIYF	TGTGCCAGCGGTCCCGGGACAGGGGTTTCGTGGGGAAACACCATATATTTT
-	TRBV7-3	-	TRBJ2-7	CASSLTGGYEQYF	TGTGCCAGCAGCTTAACGGGGGGCTACGAGCAGTACTTC
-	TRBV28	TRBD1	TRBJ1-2	CASRGAEGQAVYGYTF	TGTGCCAGCAGAGGAGCTGAGGGACAGGCTGTCTATGGCTACACCTTC
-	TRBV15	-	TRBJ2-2	CATSRAQGGGELFF	TGTGCCACCAGCAGAGCACAGGGTGGCGGGGAGCTGTTTTTT
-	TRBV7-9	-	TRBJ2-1	CASSLDGNYNEQFF	TGTGCCAGCAGCTTAGACGGGAATTACAATGAGCAGTTCTTC
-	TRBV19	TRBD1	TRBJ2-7	CASSMDRGRAYEQYF	TGTGCCAGTAGTATGGACAGGGGGAGAGCCTACGAGCAGTACTTC
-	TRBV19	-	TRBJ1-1	CASSWAAGEAFF	TGTGCCAGTAGTTGGGCGGCGGGAGAAGCTTTCTTT
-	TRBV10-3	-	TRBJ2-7	CAISEGHEQYF	TGTGCCATCAGTGAGGGGCACGAGCAGTACTTC
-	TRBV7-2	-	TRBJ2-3	CASRRKGLPNVGSTDTQYF	TGTGCCAGCAGACGCAAGGGACTGCCGAACGTCGGGTCGACAGATACGCAGTATTTT
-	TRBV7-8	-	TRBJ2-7	CASTITGQGSEQYF	TGTGCCAGCACTATTACCGGACAAGGGTCCGAGCAGTACTTC
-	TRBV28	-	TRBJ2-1	CASSPDYYVYNEQFF	TGTGCCAGCAGTCCCGACTACTATGTTTACAATGAGCAGTTCTTC
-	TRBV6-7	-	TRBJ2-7	CASSYGITSYEQYF	TGTGCCAGCAGTTACGGAATTACTAGCTACGAGCAGTACTTC
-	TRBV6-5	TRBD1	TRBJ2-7	CASSLGRTGTGNEQYF	TGTGCCAGCAGTTTGGGAAGAACCGGGACAGGGAACGAGCAGTACTTC
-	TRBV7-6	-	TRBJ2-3	CASSLMAESTDTQYF	TGTGCCAGCAGCTTAATGGCGGAGAGCACAGATACGCAGTATTTT
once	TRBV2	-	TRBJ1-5	CASGAESNQPQHF	TGTGCCAGCGGGGCTGAAAGCAATCAGCCCCAGCATTTT
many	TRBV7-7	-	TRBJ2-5	CASSLGRLVTPKETQYF	TGTGCCAGCAGCTTAGGCCGACTAGTAACTCCCAAGGAGACCCAGTACTTC
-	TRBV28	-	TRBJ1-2	CASRSGVNYGYTF	TGTGCCAGCAGGTCGGGGGTTAACTATGGCTACACCTTC
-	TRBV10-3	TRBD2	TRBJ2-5	CAIRSGGAGETQYF	TGTGCCATCAGATCCGGGGGGGCCGGGGAGACCCAGTACTTC
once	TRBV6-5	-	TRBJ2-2	CASSYPGVSGELFF	TGTGCCAGCAGTTACCCGGGGGTGTCCGGGGAGCTGTTTTTT
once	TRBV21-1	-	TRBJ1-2	CASSRHRGRVYGYTF	TGTGCCAGCAGTAGACACAGGGGGCGCGTTTATGGCTACACCTTC
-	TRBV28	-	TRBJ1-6	CASSFQNSPLHF	TGTGCCAGCAGTTTCCAAAATTCACCCCTCCACTTT
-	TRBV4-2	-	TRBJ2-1	CASSQDETREVDNEQFF	TGTGCCAGCAGCCAAGATGAAACGAGGGAGGTGGACAATGAGCAGTTCTTC
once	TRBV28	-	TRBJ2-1	CASSVTRPDRLYNEQFF	TGTGCCAGCAGCGTGACAAGACCGGACAGACTGTACAATGAGCAGTTCTTC
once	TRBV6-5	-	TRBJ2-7	CASRKGGPEYF	TGTGCCAGCAGGAAAGGGGGTCCTGAGTACTTC
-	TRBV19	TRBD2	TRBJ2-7	CASSIDPGLAGQYEQYF	TGTGCCAGTAGTATAGACCCGGGACTAGCGGGACAGTACGAGCAGTACTTC
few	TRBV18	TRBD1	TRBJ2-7	CASSPFGQGYEQYF	TGTGCCAGCTCACCGTTCGGACAGGGCTACGAGCAGTACTTC
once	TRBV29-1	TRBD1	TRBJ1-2	CSVAPGQNYGYTF	TGCAGCGTCGCACCGGGACAGAACTATGGCTACACCTTC
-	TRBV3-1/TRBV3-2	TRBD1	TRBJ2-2	CASRPLIGQGLNTGELFF	TGTGCCAGCAGACCACTAATCGGACAGGGATTGAACACCGGGGAGCTGTTTTTT
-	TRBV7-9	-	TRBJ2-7	CASSSQGRPKEQYF	TGTGCCAGCAGCTCCCAGGGCAGGCCTAAGGAGCAGTACTTC
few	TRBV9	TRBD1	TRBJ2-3	CASSPQTGIRGDTQYF	TGTGCCAGCAGCCCGCAGACAGGGATAAGAGGAGATACGCAGTATTTT
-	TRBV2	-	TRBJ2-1	CASSEALGVEQFF	TGTGCCAGCAGTGAAGCGCTGGGAGTCGAGCAGTTCTTC
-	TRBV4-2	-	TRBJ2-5	CASSQATGERGETQYF	TGTGCCAGCAGCCAAGCTACGGGGGAGCGTGGTGAGACCCAGTACTTC
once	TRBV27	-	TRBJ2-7	CASSLAVPYEQYF	TGTGCCAGCAGTTTAGCAGTGCCCTACGAGCAGTACTTC
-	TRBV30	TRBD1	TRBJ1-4	CAWEPGTGGEKLFF	TGTGCCTGGGAACCCGGGACAGGTGGTGAAAAACTGTTTTTT
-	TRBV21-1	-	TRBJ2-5	CASSTRTSGRVKTQYF	TGTGCCAGCAGCACTCGGACTAGCGGGAGGGTAAAGACCCAGTACTTC